Below, 30 T cell receptor beta chains from the same sample are listed, as sequenced in a study of chemoradiotherapy in HPV16-positive cancers. Assay used: immunoSEQ multiplex PCR; TCRdb lists only in-frame clones, some missing. There are some 32,000 clones in the sample; about 91% occur only once, and around 4.8% lies in the top ten. Source: blood, taken from a patient who underwent chemoradiotherapy. The receptors come from a human donor with HPV-associated anogenital cancer.

CDR3 region: CASTQGGVLETQYF. The CDR3 DNA sequence: TGTGCCAGCACCCAAGGAGGAGTTCTAGAGACCCAGTACTTC. The chain is built from TRBV11-2 and TRBJ2-5, with D perhaps matching TRBD2 (5 bases). Deletions cut 7 bases from V and 4 bases from J, with 16 bases between. CDR1 SGHAT and CDR2 FQNNGV come from the germline V gene. This CDR3 region has 14 residues.

The chain uses TRBV19 and TRBJ2-2; TRBD1 might be the D (6 bases). The germline V gene encodes CDR1 LNHDA and CDR2 SQIVND (reference sequence). Trimming removed 5 bases from V and 8 bases from J, with 12 bases in between. The CDR3 spans 13 residues. CDR3: CASSVTGIGELFF. CDR3 sequence (DNA): TGTGCCAGTAGTGTCACAGGGATTGGGGAGCTGTTTTTT.

The genes are TRBV5-6 and TRBJ1-1; 7 positions agree with TRBD1. The germline V gene encodes CDR1 SGHDT and CDR2 YYEEEE. J lost 9 bases, V lost 5 bases, and 7 bases had no gene match. This CDR3 is 12 amino acids long. CDR3 coding DNA: TGTGCCAGCAGGCGCCGGGACAGTAAAGCTTTCTTT. Its translation is CASRRRDSKAFF.

The CDR3 loop reads CASSDRFLNTEAFF. CDR3 coding DNA: TGTGCCAGCAGTGACCGTTTTCTGAACACTGAAGCTTTCTTT. V and J are TRBV2 and TRBJ1-1; unclear D gene. The V gene lost 3 bases and the J gene lost 0 bases, with 8 bases spanning the gap. The CDR3 extends over 14 amino acids. CDR1 and CDR2 from the germline V gene are SNHLY and FYNNEI.

The chain combines TRBV9 with TRBJ2-5; no clear D gene. CDR1 is SGDLS and CDR2 is YYNGEE in the germline V gene. Trimming took 1 base from V and 5 from J, leaving 12 bases between them. The CDR3 is 14 amino acids. CDR3 sequence: CASSVTVKVETQYF. The CDR3, as DNA: TGTGCCAGCAGCGTAACAGTTAAAGTGGAGACCCAGTACTTC.

The J gene is TRBJ1-1, the V gene TRBV10-1, with a possible D match to TRBD1 (5 bases). The germline V gene has CDR1 WNHNN and CDR2 SYGVQD (reference sequence). This CDR3 is built from 13 residues. Trimming stripped 2 bases from V and 9 bases from J, with 13 bases between. CDR3 coding DNA: TGCGCCAGCAGTGAGGGCAGGGCGTCCCAAGCTTTCTTT. This translates into CASSEGRASQAFF.

The rearrangement uses TRBV29-1 and TRBJ2-1; 13 bases match TRBD2. Germline-derived CDR1 and CDR2 are SQVTM and ANQGSEA. This CDR3 is built from 17 residues. V dropped 8 bases and J dropped 4; count of bases not matched to a gene: 14. This CDR3 reads CSTWTSGSSTTYNEQFF. CDR3 DNA: TGCAGCACCTGGACTAGCGGGAGCAGCACAACTTACAATGAGCAGTTCTTC.

The chain joins TRBV4-1 to TRBJ1-4; perhaps TRBD1 as D (6 bases). This CDR3 is 18 amino acids long. Germline V gene sequence: CDR1 MGHRA, CDR2 YSYEKL. V was pared by 0 bases and J by 8 bases, with 22 bases between. The CDR3 loop is CASSQERRGAGKGEKLFF. DNA for the CDR3: TGCGCCAGCAGCCAAGAAAGGAGGGGGGCAGGAAAGGGCGAAAAACTGTTTTTT.

V is TRBV11-3 and J is TRBJ1-1, with TRBD1 matching over 8 bases. Germline CDR1 is SGHNT and CDR2 is YENEEA. J lost 2 bases, V lost 2 bases, and 1 base had no gene match. The CDR3 loop spans 14 amino acids. This CDR3 reads CASSLTGGNTEAFF. As DNA, the CDR3 is TGTGCCAGCAGCTTAACAGGGGGTAACACTGAAGCTTTCTTT.

This chain links TRBV11-2 with TRBJ2-7; D uncertain. Trimming stripped 5 bases from V and 4 bases from J, with 9 bases between. Looked up from germline, CDR1 is SGHAT and CDR2 is FQNNGV. The CDR3 is made up of 12 amino acids. CDR3 nucleotides: TGTGCCAGCAGCCCCCAAAGTTACGAGCAGTACTTC. Translating gives CASSPQSYEQYF.

This chain connects TRBV4-1 to TRBJ2-1, with D possibly TRBD2 on 7 matching bases. Deletions cut 2 bases from V and 8 bases from J, with 16 bases between. Germline V lookup: CDR1 MGHRA, CDR2 YSYEKL. This CDR3 contains 15 residues. The CDR3, as DNA: TGCGCCAGCAGCCAACCTCCCTCGGGGGGCGATGAGCAGTTCTTC. It yields the protein CASSQPPSGGDEQFF.

This clone was seen a handful of times. The chain recombines TRBV7-9 with TRBJ1-1; the D gene is possibly TRBD1 (6 bases). Germline CDR1 reads SEHNR; CDR2 reads FQNEAQ (reference sequence). V dropped 5 bases and J dropped 3 bases, with 13 bases sitting between them. This CDR3 has 14 amino acids. CDR3 DNA sequence: TGTGCCAGCAGCCGGACAGAGCCCTACACTGAAGCTTTCTTT. Translated, it gives CASSRTEPYTEAFF.

This clone was seen once. CDR3 DNA sequence: TGTGCCAGCAGCGATAGCGGGAGGGCCGCTACCCAGTACTTC. Amino acids: CASSDSGRAATQYF. The chain combines TRBV25-1 with TRBJ2-5, with 11 bases that match TRBD2. The V gene end was trimmed by 6 bases and the J gene end by 8 bases; junction bases not matched to a gene: 8. The CDR3 runs to 14 residues. CDR1 is MGHDK and CDR2 is SYGVNS in the germline V gene.

In the case of this clone: At one boundary the junction diverges from the germline segment, which might be a read error. The V gene is TRBV7-9, the J gene TRBJ1-4; 8 nucleotides agree with TRBD1. CDR3 length: 13 amino acids. Germline CDR1 reads SEHNR; CDR2 reads FQNEAQ (reference sequence). The CDR3 bases are TGTGCCAGCAGCTCCACCAACTACCCGGGACAGGAGTTT. This gives the protein CASSSTNYPGQEF.

The chain couples TRBV2 to TRBJ2-7; D not resolved. CDR1 and CDR2 from the germline V gene are SNHLY and FYNNEI. Deletions cut 5 bases from V and 3 bases from J, with 8 bases between. This CDR3 contains 12 residues. As DNA, the CDR3 is TGTGCCAGCAGTCTAGAATTCTACGAGCAGTACTTC. Its translation is CASSLEFYEQYF.

The J gene is TRBJ1-5, the V gene TRBV4-2; D not certain. With 0 bases removed from V and 0 bases from J, the gap between germline ends came to 9 bases. From germline, CDR1 is LGHNA and CDR2 YNFKEQ. The CDR3 consists of 16 residues. CDR3 residues: CASSQEQTDSNQPQHF. CDR3 coding DNA: TGTGCCAGCAGCCAAGAACAGACGGATAGCAATCAGCCCCAGCATTTT.

The rearrangement links TRBV19 to TRBJ2-4; tentatively, D is TRBD1 (5 bases). The V and J ends lost 4 bases and 8 bases respectively, with 21 bases between them. The CDR3 is 16 residues long. The germline gives CDR1 LNHDA, CDR2 SQIVND (reference sequence). In DNA form, the CDR3 reads TGTGCCAGTAGTACCGTCCACCTCAGGGTAAGGGACATTCAGTACTTC. It codes for CASSTVHLRVRDIQYF.

The genes are TRBV6-4 and TRBJ2-5; D is undetermined. Looked up from germline, CDR1 is MRHNA and CDR2 is SNTAGT. Deletions cut 2 bases from V and 5 bases from J, with 12 bases between. The CDR3 contains 14 residues. CDR3: CASSDPSRCETQYF. In nucleotides, the CDR3 is TGTGCCAGCAGTGACCCCTCTAGGTGTGAGACCCAGTACTTC.

The V call is TRBV11-2, the J call TRBJ2-7; 12 bases line up with TRBD2. Per the germline V gene, CDR1 is SGHAT and CDR2 is FQNNGV. This CDR3 spans 14 amino acids. The V and J ends lost 4 bases and 6 bases, in that order; junction bases with no gene match: 4. Here the CDR3 DNA reads TGTGCCAGCAGCTCTAGCGGGGGGGCAGGCGAGCAGTACTTC. This encodes CASSSSGGAGEQYF. Full variable domain (remainder filled in from reference TRBV11-2 and TRBJ2-7): EAGVAQSPRYKIIEKRQSVAFWCNPISGHATLYWYQQILGQGPKLLIQFQNNGVVDDSQLPKDRFSAERLKGVDSTLKIQPAKLEDSAVYLCASSSSGGAGEQYFGPGTRLTVT.

V is TRBV5-1 and J is TRBJ2-7; 10 bases fit TRBD1. The germline V gene has CDR1 SGHRS and CDR2 YFSETQ. Unmatched junction bases numbered 7, after V lost 4 bases and J lost 3 bases. The CDR3 sequence is 15 residues long. CDR3 loop: CASSVRQGANYEQYF. The CDR3 DNA is TGCGCCAGCAGCGTCCGACAGGGGGCAAACTACGAGCAGTACTTC.

The chain combines TRBV7-3 with TRBJ2-7; TRBD1 might be the D (5 bases). CDR1 and CDR2 from the germline V gene are SGHTA and FQGTGA. V dropped 5 bases and J dropped 4 bases, with 15 bases sitting between them. This CDR3 comprises 14 residues. The CDR3 here is CASSPYGRDYEQYF. The DNA for the CDR3 is TGTGCCAGCAGCCCTTACGGCAGGGATTACGAGCAGTACTTC.

The chain is built from TRBV6-1 and TRBJ1-5, with unresolved D. Germline values: CDR1 MNHNS, CDR2 SASEGT. V lost 3 bases and J lost 6, with 9 bases in between. The CDR3 runs 13 residues. The CDR3 spells CASSESPPQPQHF. The CDR3, as DNA: TGTGCCAGCAGTGAGAGCCCTCCTCAGCCCCAGCATTTT.

This clone is a singleton in its sample. The chain combines TRBV25-1 with TRBJ2-3, with 9 bases fitting TRBD1. The CDR3 length is 17 residues. CDR1 and CDR2 (germline): MGHDK, SYGVNS. The ends lost 0 bases at V and 2 bases at J; junction bases unmatched: 6. CDR3 loop: CASSEYRDRVYTDTQYF. CDR3 nucleotides: TGTGCCAGCAGTGAATATCGGGACAGGGTGTACACAGATACGCAGTATTTT.

The chain has TRBV5-6 and TRBJ2-5; D call uncertain. The CDR3 extends over 11 amino acids. Trimming pared 1 base from V and 2 bases from J, leaving 0 bases between. CDR1 and CDR2 from the germline V gene are SGHDT and YYEEEE. The CDR3, as DNA: TGTGCCAGCAGCTTGCAAGAGACCCAGTACTTC. This sequence encodes CASSLQETQYF.

The chain carries TRBV4-2 and TRBJ2-2; tentatively, D is TRBD1 (6 bases). V was clipped by 0 bases and J by 7 bases, with 9 bases between them. Germline V gene sequence: CDR1 LGHNA, CDR2 YNFKEQ. The CDR3 sequence is 14 residues long. The DNA for the CDR3 is TGTGCCAGCAGCCAAGATCAGGGGAACGGGGAGCTGTTTTTT. It specifies CASSQDQGNGELFF.

The chain uses TRBV2 and TRBJ1-6; no definite D call. V lost 4 bases, J lost 9 bases, and 16 bases lay in between. CDR1 SNHLY and CDR2 FYNNEI come from the germline V gene. There are 15 residues in the CDR3. In DNA form, the CDR3 reads TGTGCCAGCAGTGGACTCAACCCGGTGGCTTCACCCCTCCACTTT. It is translated as CASSGLNPVASPLHF.

V gene TRBV5-1 combines with J gene TRBJ2-3; D possibly uses TRBD1 or TRBD2 (5 bases each). This CDR3 region has 16 residues. Trimming took off 3 bases at V and 1 base at J, with 15 bases between the two ends. Germline CDR1 SGHRS, CDR2 YFSETQ. The CDR3 protein is CASSSEGVGGTDTQYF. CDR3 coding DNA: TGCGCCAGCAGCTCCGAAGGGGTGGGGGGCACAGATACGCAGTATTTT.

The chain recombines TRBV18 with TRBJ2-7; D is possibly TRBD2 (5 bases). Germline loops: CDR1 KGHSH, CDR2 LQKENI. Trimming removed 2 bases from V and 3 bases from J, with 8 bases in between. The CDR3 is 13 amino acids. The CDR3 coding sequence is TGTGCCAGCTCACCAGGGAGCGGCTACGAGCAGTACTTC. Protein sequence: CASSPGSGYEQYF.

CDR3 amino acids: CASSLGGTNEKLFF. CDR3 bases: TGTGCCAGCAGTCTGGGGGGTACTAATGAAAAACTGTTTTTT. The J gene is TRBJ1-4, the V gene TRBV28; TRBD1 is a possible D gene (5 bases). The V gene's germline CDR1 is MDHEN and CDR2 SYDVKM. V was cut by 5 bases and J by 2 bases, with 9 bases left in between. The CDR3 runs 14 residues.

The V call is TRBV6-5, the J call TRBJ1-4; a weak D match, TRBD1 (6 bases). The CDR3 is 14 residues long. The germline V and J ends were trimmed by 4 bases and 6 bases, with 12 bases remaining between them. Germline lookup yields CDR1 MNHEY and CDR2 SVGAGI. Here the CDR3 reads CASSSAGADEKLFF. The CDR3 bases are TGTGCCAGCAGTTCGGCGGGGGCCGATGAAAAACTGTTTTTT.